The 4 T cell receptor beta chains listed next were all sequenced from one sample in a study of cytomegalovirus exposure and HLA in healthy donors. 13 Jbeta primers and 60 Vbeta primers were used for the PCR. Method: immunoSEQ multiplex PCR; TCRdb's copy keeps in-frame clones and lacks some. The sample lists 120,000 to 150,000 clones, roughly three quarters occurring once. The sequencing sample was made of PBMCs. The receptors come from a woman in her fifties or sixties in good health and CMV-seronegative.

This chain links TRBV19 with TRBJ1-5, with 7 nucleotides matching TRBD1. This CDR3 contains 15 residues. Germline V gene data show CDR1 as LNHDA and CDR2 as SQIVND (reference sequence). V shed 5 bases, J shed 4 bases, and the junction held 8 bases outside the gene matches. CDR3 sequence (DNA): TGTGCCAGTAGTTATACGGGACAGCTTAATCAGCCCCAGCATTTT. Encoded protein: CASSYTGQLNQPQHF.

The table lists this clone with a few counts. Different DNA sequences within this sample yield the same CDR3. The chain has TRBV7-8 and TRBJ2-2; no definite D call. This CDR3 is 15 amino acids long. Germline V lookup: CDR1 SGHVS, CDR2 FQNEAQ. V lost 1 base and J 0 bases, leaving 6 bases between the germline ends. The CDR3 sequence: CASSLVSANTGELFF. CDR3 in DNA: TGTGCCAGCAGCTTAGTGTCGGCGAACACCGGGGAGCTGTTTTTT.

The chain has TRBV5-5 and TRBJ2-1; 9 bases map to TRBD2. CDR3 length: 17 residues. The germline V gene encodes CDR1 SGHKS and CDR2 YYEKEE (reference sequence). Trimming cost V 0 bases and J 0 bases; bases outside gene matches: 4. As DNA, the CDR3 is TGTGCCAGCAGCTTGGCCGCGACTAGCGGCTCCTACAATGAGCAGTTCTTC. Its translation: CASSLAATSGSYNEQFF.

The V and J genes are TRBV5-4 and TRBJ2-1, with 7 nucleotides matching TRBD2. The CDR3 is 15 amino acids. The V segment lost 3 bases and the J segment 4 bases; nucleotides outside the gene matches: 7. Germline CDR1 and CDR2: SGHNT and YYREEE (reference sequence). The CDR3, as DNA: TGTGCCAGCAGCTCGGGCGGGGGACTATACAATGAGCAGTTCTTC. It translates to CASSSGGGLYNEQFF. Filled out from reference TRBV5-4 and TRBJ2-1, the complete variable domain reads ETGVTQSPTHLIKTRGQQVTLRCSSQSGHNTVSWYQQALGQGPQFIFQYYREEENGRGNFPPRFSGLQFPNYSSELNVNALELDDSALYLCASSSGGGLYNEQFFGPGTRLTVL.